This TCR beta chain was captured in a study of blood T cell repertoires in COVID-19. Looking at the study overall: COVID-19 samples, acute and convalescent, were from the United States, Italy and Spain. The cDNA or gDNA used as material had been derived from T cells, B-cell-depleted T cells, or PBMCs.

Per the study methods: Nucleated cell number was recorded as an estimate derived from reference gene primer amplification. Some clones are missing from TCRdb's copy, which holds only in-frame ones; the method was immunoSEQ multiplex PCR. The V and J calls and clone size are taken from that table; D and trimming were inferred from the DNA. The sample holds 250,000 to 350,000 clones, approximately 88% seen once. Sequences were obtained from peripheral blood. This TCR came from a woman aged 25-40 years who had recovered from COVID-19.

CDR3 bases: TGCGCCAGCAGCGCCATCCAGGGGTGGGGCACTGAAGCTTTCTTT. Encoded protein: CASSAIQGWGTEAFF. The chain couples TRBV5-1 to TRBJ1-1, with D possibly being TRBD1 (6 bases). Germline V CDR1 and CDR2: SGHRS, YFSETQ. V gave up 4 bases and J gave up 4 bases, with 17 bases separating them. The CDR3 sequence is 15 residues long.